This T cell receptor beta chain was sequenced during a study of clonality assessment in lymphoblastic leukemia (dated by TCRdb to 2016 to 2018). The CDR3, cysteine through phenylalanine, is 15 amino acids long. CDR3 DNA only is kept here, 45 bases in frame from base 1. V has 2 bases trimmed and J has 2 bases trimmed; junction bases matching no gene number 6. CDR1 and CDR2, looked up from the germline V gene, are SGHRS and YFSETQ. Library preparation used PCR. Sequencing was carried out with an Illumina MiSeq. Using fastp trimming at Q25 and MiXCR clonotype assembly, TCRdb reanalyzed the public sequencing data and kept in-frame beta chains. Rows matching on CDR3 protein sequence are summarized as one entry with the most common DNA and genes. Counted in this sample were some 290 distinct CDR3 sequences; 25% to 35% of them appeared once. Of the sample, more than 20% falls within the top ten clones. This clonotype is categorized as large (0.1 to 1%). Its antigen remains unidentified. No much larger clonotype is one base removed from it; base qualities were not supplied.

The TCR was taken from a human donor with acute lymphoblastic leukemia. The sequence is built from TRBV5-1 and TRBJ1-1; 7 middle bases align to TRBD1. The encoded CDR3 is CASSFGQAVNTEAFF. In nucleotide form, the sequence is TGCGCCAGCAGCTTCGGACAGGCCGTAAACACTGAAGCTTTCTTT.